This entry lists 14 T cell receptor beta chains sequenced from one sample in a study of long-term antiretroviral therapy in people with HIV (dated by TCRdb to 2022 to 2024). Sequencing of the TRB variable region was done with the immunoSEQ hsTCRB v3.0 assay at survey level resolution. As stored in TCRdb, this immuneACCESS dataset retains in-frame rearrangements with V and J assigned. A fraction of the clones does not appear; measured against another copy, unresolved V genes explain less than half of the discrepancy, and the remainder lacks a known reason. In this sample the table shows about 27,000 clones, roughly 85% of which occur a single time. The ten biggest clones cover around 10% of the sample. Sample: unsorted PBMCs, taken 0.8 years before starting antiretroviral therapy. These receptors were obtained from a man aged 18 to 29 with HIV.

The chain uses TRBV14 and TRBJ2-3; no reliable D call. Trimming left V 1 base short and J 1 base short, with 9 bases between. The CDR3 contains 15 residues. Looked up from germline, CDR1 is SGHDN and CDR2 is FVKESK. The DNA of the CDR3 is TGTGCCAGCAGCCAAGTTCAAGCACGCACAGATACGCAGTATTTT. It translates to CASSQVQARTDTQYF.

This clone was counted between two and nine times. The junction departs from germline at one end; a sequencing error may be responsible. The chain uses TRBV5-1 and TRBJ2-2, with no clear D. CDR1 and CDR2 from the germline V gene are SGHRS and YFSETQ. The CDR3 runs 11 residues. In DNA, the CDR3 is TGCGCCAGCAGTTTGGGCAGGGAGCTGTTTTTT. The encoded protein is CASSLGRELFF. The variable domain in full, completed from reference TRBV5-1 and TRBJ2-2, reads KAGVTQTPRYLIKTRGQQVTLSCSPISGHRSVSWYQQTPGQGLQFLFEYFSETQRNKGNFPGRFSGRQFSNSRSEMNVSTLELGDSALYLCASSLGRELFFGEGSRLTVL.

This clone qualifies as medium-sized. At the DNA level, this CDR3 is encoded by other sequences in the same sample as well. The chain uses TRBV19 and TRBJ2-7, with 9 bases that match TRBD2. Per germline, CDR1 LNHDA and CDR2 SQIVND (reference sequence). J gave up 5 bases and V 3 bases, and 2 bases lay outside the gene matches. This CDR3 contains 13 residues. The CDR3 DNA sequence: TGTGCCAGTAGTATTGCTAGCGGGGACGAGCAGTACTTC. Its protein product is CASSIASGDEQYF.

The chain carries TRBV18 and TRBJ2-7, with TRBD1 as a possible D gene (5 bases). Trimming shortened V by 2 bases and J by 3 bases, and 11 bases separated the two germline ends. The CDR3 length is 14 residues. Germline loops: CDR1 KGHSH, CDR2 LQKENI. CDR3 residues: CASSPSGQGYEQYF. The CDR3 nucleotides read TGTGCCAGCTCACCATCGGGCCAGGGCTACGAGCAGTACTTC.

This clone has only a few counts. The chain carries TRBV11-2 and TRBJ1-5; 8 bases match TRBD1. CDR3 size: 14 residues. With 4 bases clipped from V and 6 bases from J, the junction kept 5 bases outside the gene matches. Germline V gene lookup returns CDR1 SGHAT and CDR2 FQNNGV. In DNA form, the CDR3 reads TGTGCCAGCAGCTCCGGGACAGGAAGTCAGCCCCAGCATTTT. Amino acids: CASSSGTGSQPQHF. The whole variable domain, remainder taken from reference TRBV11-2 and TRBJ1-5, is EAGVAQSPRYKIIEKRQSVAFWCNPISGHATLYWYQQILGQGPKLLIQFQNNGVVDDSQLPKDRFSAERLKGVDSTLKIQPAKLEDSAVYLCASSSGTGSQPQHFGDGTRLSIL.

This clone is a singleton in its sample. This chain connects TRBV9 to TRBJ2-7; D is unclear. V was cut by 0 bases and J by 4 bases, with 11 bases left in between. The CDR3 has 14 residues. Germline CDR1 and CDR2: SGDLS and YYNGEE. CDR3 sequence: CASSVAGNLYEQYF. The CDR3 nucleotides are TGTGCCAGCAGCGTAGCGGGCAACTTATACGAGCAGTACTTC. The full variable domain, its missing parts supplied by reference TRBV9 and TRBJ2-7, is DSGVTQTPKHLITATGQRVTLRCSPRSGDLSVYWYQQSLDQGLQFLIQYYNGEERAKGNILERFSAQQFPDLHSELNLSSLELGDSALYFCASSVAGNLYEQYFGPGTRLTVT.

V and J are TRBV19 and TRBJ1-1; D ambiguous. The V and J ends lost 0 bases and 4 bases respectively, with 6 bases between them. Germline V gives CDR1 LNHDA, CDR2 SQIVND (reference sequence). This CDR3 spans 13 amino acids. The CDR3 nucleotides read TGTGCCAGTAGTATAGAGGGTCGCACTGAAGCTTTCTTT. Encoded protein: CASSIEGRTEAFF.

This clone has just a few counts. V gene TRBV10-3 combines with J gene TRBJ1-3; no firm D call. V lost 8 bases and J 4 bases, leaving 9 bases between the germline ends. The CDR3 has 12 amino acids. Germline values: CDR1 ENHRY, CDR2 SYGVKD. The CDR3 DNA reads TGTGCCATCGTGGATCTAGGAAACACCATATATTTT. This encodes CAIVDLGNTIYF.

The chain has TRBV7-9 and TRBJ2-1, with D possibly matching TRBD2 (5 bases). Germline values: CDR1 SEHNR, CDR2 FQNEAQ (reference sequence). The CDR3 spans 18 residues. V was shortened by 1 base and J by 0 bases, with 16 bases between the two germline ends. The CDR3: CASSLEVGRGFSYNEQFF. In nucleotides, the CDR3 is TGTGCCAGCAGCTTAGAAGTGGGTCGCGGGTTCTCCTACAATGAGCAGTTCTTC.

The V call is TRBV28, the J call TRBJ1-5, with D tentatively TRBD1 (6 bases). V lost 6 bases, J lost 3 bases, and 18 bases lay in between. The germline V gene has CDR1 MDHEN and CDR2 SYDVKM. This CDR3 spans 16 amino acids. The CDR3 DNA sequence: TGTGCCAGCAGGGACGCGGGGGGGCCTTACAATCAGCCCCAGCATTTT. Translating it yields CASRDAGGPYNQPQHF.

The rearrangement joins TRBV19 to TRBJ2-7, with D unresolved. Germline values: CDR1 LNHDA, CDR2 SQIVND (reference sequence). Between the trimmed V and J ends, which lost 3 bases and 3 bases, there was a span of 12 bases. The CDR3 runs to 14 residues. Here the CDR3 DNA reads TGTGCCAGTAGTATCTCCGGGTCCCTCTACGAGCAGTACTTC. Amino acid sequence: CASSISGSLYEQYF.

The rearrangement joins TRBV19 to TRBJ2-3; weak D call: TRBD1 (6 bases). The CDR3 contains 14 residues. Germline loops: CDR1 LNHDA, CDR2 SQIVND (reference sequence). Trimming left V 4 bases short and J 2 bases short, with 10 bases between. The CDR3 DNA is TGTGCCAGTAGTAAACAGGGACACACAGATACGCAGTATTTT. Translation gives CASSKQGHTDTQYF.

The chain employs TRBV7-2 and TRBJ1-2; 7 bases map to TRBD1. After removal of 5 bases from V and 5 bases from J, the junction contained 8 bases not matched to a gene. CDR3 size: 14 residues. The germline V gene has CDR1 SGHTA and CDR2 FQGNSA. The CDR3 DNA reads TGTGCCAGCAGCCCCTCCGGGACAGCTTATGGCTACACCTTC. It encodes CASSPSGTAYGYTF.

Of note for this clone: The junction does not match germline at one end; this may be a read error. The rearrangement links TRBV14 to TRBJ1-3, with D hard to call. The CDR3 runs 17 residues. Germline V gene lookup returns CDR1 SGHDN and CDR2 FVKESK. The CDR3 sequence is CASSEEPRMRSGNTIYF. In DNA, the CDR3 is TGTGCCAGCAGCGAAGAACCCAGAATGCGCTCTGGAAACACCATATATTTT.